This TCR beta chain originates from a study of vaccination and CD4 T cells after COVID-19 (dated by TCRdb to the early 2020s). With respect to the entire study: Convalescent patients had a positive SARS-CoV-2 result on nasal swab PCR, and of these patients, several had mild disease and one had severe disease. Overlapping spike peptide pools from SARS-CoV-2 and from the common cold coronaviruses HCoV-NL63, HCoV-OC43 and HCoV-229E were used as culture stimuli. The time from the second vaccine dose to post-vaccine blood sampling had a median of roughly 77 days and ranged from about 12 to 250 days. In the convalescent cohort there were six males and four females, among whom were two Hispanic individuals, seven Caucasians, two Asians and one multiracial person. Post-COVID blood samples from convalescent patients were collected a median of around 110 days after diagnosis, with a range of roughly 30 to 161 days. In under twelve COVID-19 convalescent patients and a few infection-naive healthy vaccine recipients, researchers compared the spike-specific CD4+ TCR repertoire from before mRNA vaccination with the repertoire from after. Two doses of either the Pfizer-BioNTech BNT162b2 vaccine (n=8) or the Moderna mRNA-1273 vaccine (n=2) were administered to participants. Control cultures received a CEFX viral epitope pool as the positive control, an HIV-1 Nef peptide pool as the negative control, or no peptide.

Points on this clonotype: The target of this receptor is not known. Per-nucleotide qualities are absent, and no much larger clonotype sits a single base away.

Findings and caveats that apply to the study as a whole: Of the vaccine-specific clones in convalescent patients, 304 of 307, or nearly all, reacted only to SARS-CoV-2 spike and did not cross-react with common cold coronaviruses. Among convalescent patients, a median roughly 90% of the SARS-CoV-2-reactive clones seen after vaccination appeared only after vaccination, which suggests priming specific to the vaccine. Only a relatively small number of convalescent patients were included in the study, and early timepoints following natural infection were not analyzed. An increase in the median number of SARS-CoV-2-reactive clonotypes from 20 to 25 after infection to roughly 36 after vaccination was observed, but the change was not found to be significant.

CDR1 SGHTA and CDR2 FQGTGA are derived from the germline V gene. Inclusive of the bounding cysteine and phenylalanine, the CDR3 is 17 residues long. The DNA shown is the 51-base CDR3, in frame from base 1. The junction shows trimming of 5 bases on V and 6 bases on J, plus 22 bases between the germline ends. Taken with the paper, the label for treatment or condition translates to: approximately 10-day PBMC culture with coronavirus spike peptide pools or control peptides (ViraFEST assay). The ViraFEST assay was used in the study, in which antigen-specific T cells were expanded with peptide pools and expanded clonotypes were subsequently identified by TCR sequencing. The positive SARS-CoV-2 PCR tests of the convalescent patients were dated from March to December 2020, before the Alpha, Beta and Delta variants emerged in the United States. PBMCs were cultured at roughly 1.8 million per well in IMDM supplemented with 5% human AB serum and roughly 10 IU/ml IL-2, with approximately 10 ug/ml peptide pools added. Half of the culture medium was replaced with fresh IL-2-containing medium on days 3 and 7. After 10 to 11 days of culture, CD4+ T cells were isolated by negative selection with the EasySep CD4+ T cell isolation kit. Ficoll-Paque Plus gradient centrifugation was used to isolate PBMCs from whole blood, and the isolated PBMCs were then either used fresh or cryopreserved at -140C. Triplicate wells were generally used for each culture condition.

Library creation used PCR. TCR sequencing of DNA from cultured CD4+ T cells used the Oncomine TCR Beta short-read assay at the Johns Hopkins FTIC core. The QIAamp micro DNA kit was used to extract genomic DNA from the cultured CD4+ T cells. Oncomine TCR Beta libraries from cultured CD4+ T cells were pooled with unique dual indexes and sequenced on an Illumina iSeq 100. On the study's bioinformatics: Non-productive sequences were filtered out, and CDR3s that did not start with C, did not end with F or W, or were shorter than 7 amino acids were discarded. The MANAFEST web application was used to identify antigen-specific clonotypes by comparing peptide-stimulated wells against reference wells and other culture wells. For a clone to be called positive, the clone needed an FDR below 0.05, an odds ratio above 5, and a productive frequency above 0.1% in at least two of three replicate wells. A clonotype was classed as cross-reactive if the clonotype showed significant expansion both in SARS-CoV-2 spike wells and in at least one common cold coronavirus spike condition. Using R version 3.6.1, CDR3 homology was evaluated through Levenshtein distances (stringdist) along with unrooted phylogenetic trees (ape). In TCRdb, the public reads were trimmed at Q25 with fastp and aligned with MiXCR, with productive beta chains retained. CDR3 protein sequences are deduplicated, and each keeps its most common genes and DNA. The V and J calls follow TCRdb's processing rather than the paper's. Counted in this sample were about 12,000 distinct CDR3 sequences; less than 55% of them appeared once. Of the sample, 7% is held by the ten largest clones.

The receptor was isolated from a human donor who had recovered from COVID-19. Here the chain combines TRBV7-3 and TRBJ2-2; the best D guess is TRBD1, with 6 bases matching. Sample: CD4+ T cells from blood, cultured in vitro. This receptor has the CDR3 CASSLMGANQGAGELFF. DNA sequence: TGTGCCAGCAGCCTAATGGGGGCCAATCAAGGGGCCGGGGAGCTGTTTTTT.